These 24 T cell receptor beta chains came from one sample sequenced in a study of graft-versus-host responses after intestinal transplantation. Here immunoSEQ multiplex PCR was the method, and the copy in TCRdb shows in-frame clones only, minus some. Here the sample spans roughly 69,000 clones, 92% being singletons. The sample was bone marrow, taken around 730 days after intestinal transplantation. These receptors all stem from a human patient who received an intestinal transplant, so some T cells may come from the graft donor.

V usage is TRBV10-2 and J usage is TRBJ2-7, with unresolved D. CDR3 size: 14 residues. V was shortened by 2 bases and J by 3 bases, with 11 bases between the two germline ends. Per the germline V gene, CDR1 is WSHSY and CDR2 is SAAADI. CDR3 sequence (DNA): TGCGCCAGCAGTGAGGCCCTAGGTCTCTACGAGCAGTACTTC. Protein sequence: CASSEALGLYEQYF.

The chain is built from TRBV2 and TRBJ2-7, with D perhaps matching TRBD2 (7 bases). Germline V lookup: CDR1 SNHLY, CDR2 FYNNEI. This CDR3 contains 16 residues. Trimming took 6 bases from V and 0 from J, leaving 18 bases between them. CDR3 nucleotides: TGTGCCAGCAGCCAAAGGGGGGGACAACTCTCCTACGAGCAGTACTTC. Translated, it gives CASSQRGGQLSYEQYF.

This chain links TRBV5-1 with TRBJ2-2; D not resolved. With 1 base removed from V and 1 base from J, the gap between germline ends came to 14 bases. Germline V gene data show CDR1 as SGHRS and CDR2 as YFSETQ. The CDR3 loop spans 17 amino acids. The CDR3 nucleotides read TGCGCCAGCAGCTTGTTCTTTGGCGAAATGAACACCGGGGAGCTGTTTTTT. Translated: CASSLFFGEMNTGELFF. The variable domain in full, completed from reference TRBV5-1 and TRBJ2-2, reads KAGVTQTPRYLIKTRGQQVTLSCSPISGHRSVSWYQQTPGQGLQFLFEYFSETQRNKGNFPGRFSGRQFSNSRSEMNVSTLELGDSALYLCASSLFFGEMNTGELFFGEGSRLTVL.

Here the CDR3 reads CASSLETNYGYTF. For the CDR3, the DNA is TGTGCCAGCAGCTTAGAGACAAACTATGGCTACACCTTC. J is TRBJ1-2 and V is TRBV13; D is ambiguous. Germline CDR1 reads PRHDT; CDR2 reads FYEKMQ (reference sequence). This CDR3 comprises 13 residues. V dropped 1 base and J dropped 2 bases, with 5 bases sitting between them.

The chain links TRBV5-1 to TRBJ1-2, with D maybe TRBD1 (5 bases). Germline CDR1 SGHRS, CDR2 YFSETQ. Deletions cut 0 bases from V and 8 bases from J, with 26 bases between. The length of the CDR3 is 18 residues. In DNA form, the CDR3 reads TGCGCCAGCAGCTTGGATGGTTCGGGGGGGTCGCCGGATTGGGGCTACACCTTC. Translated, it gives CASSLDGSGGSPDWGYTF.

The V gene is TRBV5-1, the J gene TRBJ2-1; 7 nucleotides match TRBD1. Losses at the gene ends were 0 bases for V and 4 bases for J; bases not matched to a gene: 1. The V gene's germline CDR1 is SGHRS and CDR2 YFSETQ. This CDR3 spans 14 amino acids. CDR3 coding DNA: TGCGCCAGCAGCTTGGAGACAGGGTACAATGAGCAGTTCTTC. Translating it yields CASSLETGYNEQFF.

The chain recombines TRBV19 with TRBJ2-1; 8 nucleotides line up with TRBD2. The V gene end was trimmed by 1 base and the J gene end by 6 bases; junction bases not matched to a gene: 5. The germline CDR1 and CDR2 sequences are LNHDA and SQIVND (reference sequence). The CDR3 runs to 15 residues. The CDR3, as DNA: TGTGCCAGTAGTATAGGTCGGGGGGGCTCCAATGAGCAGTTCTTC. Protein: CASSIGRGGSNEQFF.

The chain couples TRBV19 to TRBJ1-1; D uncertain. Germline CDR1 LNHDA, CDR2 SQIVND (reference sequence). The CDR3 length is 15 residues. V was trimmed by 3 bases and J by 0 bases, leaving 11 bases between them. This chain's CDR3 is CASSMAYGLNTEAFF. The CDR3 coding sequence is TGTGCCAGTAGTATGGCGTACGGTCTGAACACTGAAGCTTTCTTT.

The chain joins TRBV6-5 to TRBJ1-4; weak D call: TRBD1 (5 bases). V was cut by 6 bases and J by 13 bases, with 15 bases left in between. The CDR3 is made up of 12 amino acids. Germline V gene lookup returns CDR1 MNHEY and CDR2 SVGAGI. For the CDR3, the DNA is TGTGCCAGCAGGAACCCCGGGACTGTACTGTTTTTT. It encodes CASRNPGTVLFF.

The gene calls are TRBV19 and TRBJ1-2; D gene ambiguous. Trimming left V 0 bases short and J 2 bases short, with 10 bases between. CDR3 length: 15 residues. Germline V CDR1 and CDR2: LNHDA, SQIVND (reference sequence). This chain's CDR3 is CASSIDRSGNYGYTF. The CDR3 nucleotides read TGTGCCAGTAGTATAGATCGATCAGGAAACTATGGCTACACCTTC.

The CDR3 sequence is CASRGDRVDGETQYF. As DNA, the CDR3 is TGTGCCAGTAGGGGGGACAGGGTTGACGGAGAGACCCAGTACTTC. This chain joins TRBV2 and TRBJ2-5; 9 bases line up with TRBD1. CDR3 length: 15 residues. Germline V gene data show CDR1 as SNHLY and CDR2 as FYNNEI. The trim removed 9 bases at V and 4 bases at J, leaving 12 bases unmatched.

V and J are TRBV30 and TRBJ2-7; TRBD2 matches 7 bases. V was pared by 1 base and J by 4 bases, with 7 bases of the junction left unmatched. CDR1 is GTSNPN, CDR2 SVGIG, per germline (reference sequence). This CDR3 comprises 14 residues. CDR3 in amino acids: CAWSGGGARYEQYF. The CDR3 nucleotides are TGTGCCTGGAGTGGGGGAGGGGCGCGGTACGAGCAGTACTTC.

The chain joins TRBV21-1 to TRBJ2-7; the listed D gene, TRBD2, was not tested against the DNA. TRBV21-1 represents a pseudogene. The CDR3 has 14 residues. The CDR3 DNA reads TGTGCCACCCCTGACGTCGGGGGGCACTGCGAGCAGTACTTC. The encoded protein is CATPDVGGHCEQYF.

The CDR3 loop reads CASSIDVALEAFF. For the CDR3, the DNA is TGTGCCAGTAGTATAGATGTGGCTTTAGAAGCTTTCTTT. The V and J genes are TRBV19 and TRBJ1-1, with D unresolved. Trimming removed 0 bases at V and 8 bases at J, with 10 bases between. The length of the CDR3 is 13 residues. Germline CDR1 reads LNHDA; CDR2 reads SQIVND (reference sequence).

The V call is TRBV5-1, the J call TRBJ1-6; D is unresolved. Per the germline V gene, CDR1 is SGHRS and CDR2 is YFSETQ. The V end lost 4 bases, the J end lost 7 bases, and 12 bases lay between the germline ends. The CDR3 sequence is 14 residues long. DNA for the CDR3: TGCGCCAGCAGCCACCTTCGACGGAATTCACCCCTCCACTTT. Amino acid sequence: CASSHLRRNSPLHF.

This chain connects TRBV5-1 to TRBJ1-5; tentatively, D is TRBD1 (5 bases). The length of the CDR3 is 16 residues. Germline V gene lookup returns CDR1 SGHRS and CDR2 YFSETQ. The V end was cut by 0 bases, the J end by 7 bases, with 17 bases between. For the CDR3, the DNA is TGCGCCAGCAGCTTGGGATCGGTGGGGTCAGGGCAGCCCCAGCATTTT. This sequence encodes CASSLGSVGSGQPQHF. Complete variable domain (other parts from reference TRBV5-1 and TRBJ1-5): KAGVTQTPRYLIKTRGQQVTLSCSPISGHRSVSWYQQTPGQGLQFLFEYFSETQRNKGNFPGRFSGRQFSNSRSEMNVSTLELGDSALYLCASSLGSVGSGQPQHFGDGTRLSIL.

The chain joins TRBV9 to TRBJ2-7; TRBD2 agrees at 11 bases. The V gene's germline CDR1 is SGDLS and CDR2 YYNGEE. V lost 3 bases, J lost 1 base, and 15 bases stayed unmatched. The CDR3 contains 19 residues. CDR3 residues: CASSEAPGLAEGISYEQYF. CDR3 coding DNA: TGTGCCAGCAGCGAGGCACCGGGACTAGCGGAGGGGATTTCCTACGAGCAGTACTTC.

CDR3 sequence (DNA): TGTGCCAGCAGCTTGCTTGAGGGGGCTCATGGCTACACCTTC. Its protein is CASSLLEGAHGYTF. V gene TRBV7-9 combines with J gene TRBJ1-2; TRBD1 aligns across 7 bases. V was clipped by 3 bases and J by 6 bases; unmatched bases: 7. CDR3 length: 14 residues. Per the germline V gene, CDR1 is SEHNR and CDR2 is FQNEAQ (reference sequence).

This chain uses TRBV28 with TRBJ2-2; no firm D call. V dropped 1 base and J dropped 6 bases, with 9 bases sitting between them. Looked up from germline, CDR1 is MDHEN and CDR2 is SYDVKM. The CDR3 has 14 amino acids. CDR3 residues: CASSLLSRSGELFF. The DNA for the CDR3 is TGTGCCAGCAGTTTATTGTCTAGATCCGGGGAGCTGTTTTTT.

The rearrangement links TRBV6-1 to TRBJ2-1; 9 nucleotides align to TRBD2. Losses at the gene ends were 1 base for V and 3 bases for J; bases not matched to a gene: 7. Germline CDR1 reads MNHNS; CDR2 reads SASEGT. The CDR3 is made up of 17 amino acids. CDR3 sequence: CASSEGLAGLHYNEQFF. As DNA, the CDR3 is TGTGCCAGCAGTGAAGGCCTAGCGGGATTGCACTACAATGAGCAGTTCTTC.

This rearrangement joins TRBV6-1 to TRBJ2-3; TRBD2 is a possible D gene (5 bases). The CDR3 sequence is 15 residues long. Trimming removed 0 bases at V and 4 bases at J, with 11 bases between. CDR1 is MNHNS, CDR2 SASEGT, per germline. CDR3 nucleotide sequence: TGTGCCAGCAGTGAAGCCGCGGGCGGGTCAGATACGCAGTATTTT. It encodes CASSEAAGGSDTQYF.

This chain connects TRBV2 to TRBJ1-1; TRBD1 is a possible D gene (5 bases). The V gene lost 6 bases and the J gene lost 0 bases, with 11 bases spanning the gap. Germline V CDR1 and CDR2: SNHLY, FYNNEI. CDR3 size: 14 residues. CDR3: CASRRGKLNTEAFF. CDR3 coding DNA: TGTGCCAGCAGGAGGGGAAAATTGAACACTGAAGCTTTCTTT.

V usage is TRBV13 and J usage is TRBJ1-1; 9 positions match TRBD1. This CDR3 has 14 amino acids. Germline values: CDR1 PRHDT, CDR2 FYEKMQ (reference sequence). V dropped 5 bases and J dropped 11; count of bases not matched to a gene: 12. CDR3 DNA: TGTGCCAGCAGCAGCCAGGGACAGGGTCGCGGTGCTTTCTTT. Encoded protein: CASSSQGQGRGAFF.

This clone was observed a few times. V is TRBV5-1 and J is TRBJ1-6; D remains ambiguous. CDR3 length: 14 residues. With 0 bases removed from V and 10 bases from J, the gap between germline ends came to 11 bases. Germline assignment: CDR1 SGHRS and CDR2 YFSETQ. The chain's CDR3 is CASSLGTARSPLHF. The CDR3 region has the DNA TGCGCCAGCAGCTTGGGAACAGCCCGATCACCCCTCCACTTT.